This T cell receptor (beta chain) was retrieved from a study of blood T cell repertoires in COVID-19. Participants' own reports of clinical history determined their cohort assignment. V dropped 2 bases and J dropped 5 bases, with 9 bases sitting between them. The CDR3 is made up of 13 amino acids. Germline V gives CDR1 SGHTA, CDR2 FQGTGA. The table came from immunoSEQ multiplex PCR; TCRdb's copy has only in-frame clones and leaves some out. The sample holds about 190,000 clones, roughly 83% seen once. This TCR was sampled from a woman aged 25 to 39 who had recovered from COVID-19. The chain is built from TRBV7-3 and TRBJ2-5; D is unresolved. The specimen was PBMCs or T cells enriched from blood (not recorded which). The CDR3 spells CASSLPPTETQYF. The CDR3 nucleotides are TGTGCCAGCAGCTTACCACCTACCGAGACCCAGTACTTC.